The 16 T cell receptor beta chains presented below share a single source sample, sequenced in a study of T-cell memory formation after mild COVID-19. One entry per CDR3 protein, called by TCRdb with MiXCR from the 5' RACE reads. The table has about 16,000 distinct CDR3 sequences, roughly a fifth seen once; the top ten hold about 55%. Sample: PBMCs or a T cell subset sorted from them (not recorded which). The receptors come from a man younger than 35 who had mild COVID-19 (a few samples of this study predate the infection). Cell type and time point are not known.

This clonotype was detected many times. The rearrangement uses TRBV4-3 and TRBJ1-1; 9 nucleotides agree with TRBD1. Germline CDR1 and CDR2: LGHNA and YSLEER. After removal of 3 bases from V and 11 bases from J, the junction contained 10 bases not matched to a gene. The CDR3 is 14 residues long. CDR3 sequence (DNA): TGCGCCAGCAGCCAGAGACAGGGGGTGCTGAGCGCTTTCTTT. This translates into CASSQRQGVLSAFF.

This clonotype was picked up many times. J is TRBJ2-3 and V is TRBV7-6; 8 bases match TRBD2. The CDR3 is 18 amino acids. The germline V gene has CDR1 SGHVS and CDR2 FNYEAQ. J was trimmed by 2 bases and V by 1 base; bases with no gene match: 11. CDR3 nucleotide sequence: TGTGCCAGCAGCTTAGTTATAGGCGGGGGGCGGTACACAGATACGCAGTATTTT. This gives the protein CASSLVIGGGRYTDTQYF.

V and J are TRBV5-1 and TRBJ2-7, with TRBD2 matching over 7 bases. V shed 2 bases and J 3 bases; nucleotides not matched to a gene: 8. Per the germline V gene, CDR1 is SGHRS and CDR2 is YFSETQ. CDR3 size: 15 residues. Written as DNA, the CDR3 is TGCGCCAGCAGCTTAGGGGCTAGCGGAGACTACGAGCAGTACTTC. It translates to CASSLGASGDYEQYF.

This clonotype was seen many times. The chain couples TRBV6-5 to TRBJ1-2; no definite D call. V lost 7 bases and J lost 4, with 10 bases in between. Germline lookup yields CDR1 MNHEY and CDR2 SVGAGI. The CDR3 is 12 residues long. The CDR3 sequence: CASKLPGYGYTF. CDR3 sequence (DNA): TGTGCCAGCAAGCTGCCGGGCTATGGCTACACCTTC.

This clonotype was recorded only once. This sequence joins TRBV9 and TRBJ2-1, with D possibly TRBD2 on 6 matching bases. In germline, CDR1 is SGDLS, CDR2 YYNGEE. V lost 6 bases and J 0 bases, leaving 13 bases between the germline ends. CDR3 length equals 15 residues. The CDR3 loop reads CASTRLGGSYNEQFF. Here the CDR3 DNA reads TGTGCCAGCACCCGATTGGGGGGCTCCTACAATGAGCAGTTCTTC.

In this sample, this clonotype turned up many times. V is TRBV5-5 and J is TRBJ2-7; D unresolved. Per germline, CDR1 SGHKS and CDR2 YYEKEE (reference sequence). Trimming removed 3 bases at V and 5 bases at J, with 15 bases between. The CDR3 is made up of 14 amino acids. CDR3 DNA: TGTGCCAGCAGCTCCCGGGCGTTAATGCACGAGCAGTACTTC. Translated, it gives CASSSRALMHEQYF.

This clonotype was picked up many times. This chain joins TRBV19 and TRBJ2-1; a weak D match, TRBD2 (5 bases). The CDR3 length is 15 residues. V lost 5 bases, J lost 7 bases, and 18 bases lay in between. CDR1 and CDR2 (germline): LNHDA, SQIVND (reference sequence). The CDR3 is CASSLQPGSVNEQFF. The CDR3 DNA reads as TGTGCCAGTAGTCTCCAGCCGGGGTCGGTAAATGAGCAGTTCTTC.

This chain uses TRBV20-1 with TRBJ1-5; 7 bases line up with TRBD1. Germline assignment: CDR1 DFQATT and CDR2 SNEGSKA (reference sequence). This CDR3 region has 14 residues. V dropped 0 bases and J dropped 3; count of bases not matched to a gene: 2. DNA of the CDR3: TGCAGTGCTAGAGAACAGGGGAACAATCAGCCCCAGCATTTT. The encoded protein is CSAREQGNNQPQHF.

The chain is built from TRBV9 and TRBJ1-1; the D is unclear. The CDR3 spans 14 residues. V was shortened by 1 base and J by 0 bases, with 7 bases between the two germline ends. Germline assignment: CDR1 SGDLS and CDR2 YYNGEE. CDR3 bases: TGTGCCAGCAGCGTAAGCAGCATGAACACTGAAGCTTTCTTT. This gives the protein CASSVSSMNTEAFF. Together with reference TRBV9 and TRBJ1-1, the CDR3 gives the full variable domain: DSGVTQTPKHLITATGQRVTLRCSPRSGDLSVYWYQQSLDQGLQFLIQYYNGEERAKGNILERFSAQQFPDLHSELNLSSLELGDSALYFCASSVSSMNTEAFFGQGTRLTVV.

This clonotype was observed at least ten times. The V gene is TRBV5-4, the J gene TRBJ2-2; D ambiguous. V was pared by 1 base and J by 4 bases, with 11 bases between. CDR3 size: 15 residues. Germline CDR1 and CDR2: SGHNT and YYREEE (reference sequence). The CDR3 DNA reads as TGTGCCAGCAGCTTGAACTCCGGCGGCACCGGGGAGCTGTTTTTT. This sequence encodes CASSLNSGGTGELFF.

This clonotype has ten or more counts. This rearrangement joins TRBV5-6 to TRBJ1-2; D uncertain. CDR1 and CDR2 from the germline V gene are SGHDT and YYEEEE. The CDR3 loop spans 14 amino acids. V lost 4 bases and J lost 6, with 16 bases in between. DNA for the CDR3: TGTGCCAGCAGCCTAACGGGCATAACGCATGGCTACACCTTC. Translation: CASSLTGITHGYTF. The complete variable domain, with remaining parts taken from reference TRBV5-6 and TRBJ1-2, reads DAGVTQSPTHLIKTRGQQVTLRCSPKSGHDTVSWYQQALGQGPQFIFQYYEEEERQRGNFPDRFSGHQFPNYSSELNVNALLLGDSALYLCASSLTGITHGYTFGSGTRLTVV.

This clonotype appeared many times. The genes are TRBV20-1 and TRBJ2-5; D not resolved. This CDR3 has 15 amino acids. The V gene's germline CDR1 is DFQATT and CDR2 SNEGSKA (reference sequence). Deletions cut 3 bases from V and 1 base from J, with 15 bases between. CDR3 loop: CSASPGWSLQETQYF. CDR3 coding DNA: TGCAGTGCTAGTCCTGGTTGGTCGCTCCAAGAGACCCAGTACTTC.

A word on this clonotype: Given a much more abundant clone one base away, this may be a read error. This chain uses TRBV4-1 with TRBJ1-1, with D tentatively TRBD1 (6 bases). Trimming left V 1 base short and J 4 bases short, with 13 bases between. The CDR3 runs 15 residues. The germline gives CDR1 MGHRA, CDR2 YSYEKL. CDR3 sequence (DNA): TGCGCCAGCAGCCAAGCGGACAGCAGTGGCACTGAAGCTTTCTTT. It is translated as CASSQADSSGTEAFF.

This clonotype came up many times. Written as DNA, the CDR3 is TGCGCCAGCAGCTTGGGGACTACCAATGAGCAGTTCTTC. As protein: CASSLGTTNEQFF. The rearrangement joins TRBV5-1 to TRBJ2-1; maybe TRBD2 (6 bases). The CDR3 loop spans 13 amino acids. Germline V CDR1 and CDR2: SGHRS, YFSETQ. V was trimmed by 0 bases and J by 6 bases, leaving 7 bases between them.

The sample holds a few counts of this clonotype. The rearrangement uses TRBV19 and TRBJ2-1; D possibly corresponds to TRBD1 (8 bases). Trimming took off 7 bases at V and 8 bases at J, with 15 bases between the two ends. Germline V gene sequence: CDR1 LNHDA, CDR2 SQIVND (reference sequence). This CDR3 is built from 13 residues. CDR3 coding DNA: TGTGCCAGTAATTACAGGGGGGGCGATGAGCAGTTCTTC. Protein: CASNYRGGDEQFF.

The gene calls are TRBV4-1 and TRBJ2-2, with D unclear. V lost 5 bases and J lost 2, with 15 bases in between. The CDR3 spans 16 residues. Germline V gives CDR1 MGHRA, CDR2 YSYEKL. The CDR3 reads CASSGLSGTNTGELFF. In DNA form, the CDR3 reads TGCGCCAGCAGCGGGCTCTCGGGCACCAACACCGGGGAGCTGTTTTTT.